This T cell receptor beta chain stems from a study of cytomegalovirus exposure and HLA in healthy donors. This clone was seen only once. 13 Jbeta primers and 60 Vbeta primers were used for the PCR. TCRdb keeps only in-frame clones here, not all; method: immunoSEQ multiplex PCR. The data hold 130,000 to 150,000 clones, with roughly 80% observed a single time. The CDR3 spans 14 residues. Trimming shortened V by 4 bases and J by 3 bases, and 9 bases separated the two germline ends. Germline values: CDR1 SNHLY, CDR2 FYNNEI. V and J are TRBV2 and TRBJ1-4; perhaps TRBD1 as D (6 bases). The sample consisted of PBMCs. The receptor's source is a woman aged 40 to 55 in good health and CMV-seropositive. CDR3: CASSAQGSNEKLFF. CDR3 nucleotides: TGTGCCAGCAGTGCACAGGGTTCTAATGAAAAACTGTTTTTT.